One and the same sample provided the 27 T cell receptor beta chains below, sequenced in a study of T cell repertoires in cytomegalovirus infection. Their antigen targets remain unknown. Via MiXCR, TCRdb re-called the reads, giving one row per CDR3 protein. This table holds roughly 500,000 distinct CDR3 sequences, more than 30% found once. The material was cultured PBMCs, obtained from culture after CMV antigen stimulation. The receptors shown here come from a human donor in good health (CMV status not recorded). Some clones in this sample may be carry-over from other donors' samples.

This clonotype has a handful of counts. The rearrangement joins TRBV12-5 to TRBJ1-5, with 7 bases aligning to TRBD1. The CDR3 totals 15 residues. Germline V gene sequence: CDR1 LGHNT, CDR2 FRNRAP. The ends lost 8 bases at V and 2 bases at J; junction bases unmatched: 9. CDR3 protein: CASWDDRDGNQPQHF. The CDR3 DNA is TGTGCTAGTTGGGACGACAGGGACGGCAATCAGCCCCAGCATTTT.

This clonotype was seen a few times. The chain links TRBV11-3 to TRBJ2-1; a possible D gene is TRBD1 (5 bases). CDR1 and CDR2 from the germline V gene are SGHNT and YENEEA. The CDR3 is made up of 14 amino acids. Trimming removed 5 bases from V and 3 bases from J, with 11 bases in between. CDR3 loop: CASSPWTIYNEQFF. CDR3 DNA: TGTGCCAGCAGCCCCTGGACAATCTACAATGAGCAGTTCTTC.

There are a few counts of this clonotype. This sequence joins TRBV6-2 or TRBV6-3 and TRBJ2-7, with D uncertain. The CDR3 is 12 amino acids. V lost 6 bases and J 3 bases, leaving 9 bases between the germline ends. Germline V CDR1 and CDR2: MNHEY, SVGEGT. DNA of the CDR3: TGTGCCAGCAGCCGCGCTAACTACGAGCAGTACTTC. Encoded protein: CASSRANYEQYF.

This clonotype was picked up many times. DNA for the CDR3: TGTGCCAGCAGCTTAGAATCCAAAAACATTCAGTACTTC. This codes for CASSLESKNIQYF. The chain has TRBV7-2 and TRBJ2-4; D gene unclear. Germline V gives CDR1 SGHTA, CDR2 FQGNSA. This CDR3 is 13 amino acids long. V was pared by 1 base and J by 2 bases, with 3 bases between.

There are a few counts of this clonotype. The CDR3 loop is CASSSPTGGLSGANVLTF. Written as DNA, the CDR3 is TGTGCCAGCAGCTCCCCGACAGGGGGACTCTCTGGGGCCAACGTCCTGACTTTC. The chain links TRBV7-2 to TRBJ2-6, with 9 nucleotides matching TRBD1. Germline loops: CDR1 SGHTA, CDR2 FQGNSA. With V trimmed by 4 bases and J by 0 bases, 7 bases remained unmatched. This CDR3 has 18 amino acids.

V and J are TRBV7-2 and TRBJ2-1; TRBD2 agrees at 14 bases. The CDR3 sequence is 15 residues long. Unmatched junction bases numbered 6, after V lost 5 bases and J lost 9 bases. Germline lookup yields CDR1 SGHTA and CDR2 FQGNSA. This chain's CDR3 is CASSPRLAGGGEQFF. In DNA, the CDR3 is TGTGCCAGCAGCCCGCGACTAGCGGGAGGGGGTGAGCAGTTCTTC.

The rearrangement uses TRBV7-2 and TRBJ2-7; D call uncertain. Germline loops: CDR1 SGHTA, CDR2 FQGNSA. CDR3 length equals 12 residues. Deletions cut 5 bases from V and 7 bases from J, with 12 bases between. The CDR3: CASSLLIGEQYF. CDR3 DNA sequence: TGTGCCAGCAGCCTCCTAATTGGTGAGCAGTACTTC.

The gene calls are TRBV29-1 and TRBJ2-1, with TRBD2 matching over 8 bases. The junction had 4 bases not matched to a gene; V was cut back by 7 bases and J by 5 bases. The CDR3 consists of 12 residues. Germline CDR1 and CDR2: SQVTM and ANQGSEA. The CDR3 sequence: CSGSLADNEQFF. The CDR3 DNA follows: TGCAGCGGTTCACTAGCGGACAATGAGCAGTTCTTC.

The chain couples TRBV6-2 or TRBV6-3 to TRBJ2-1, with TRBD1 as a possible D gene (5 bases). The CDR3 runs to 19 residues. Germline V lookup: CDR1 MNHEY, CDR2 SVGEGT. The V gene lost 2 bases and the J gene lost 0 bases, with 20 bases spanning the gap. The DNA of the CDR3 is TGTGCCAGCAGTTACCGAAAAAGTAGGGGATTCCTCTCCTACAATGAGCAGTTCTTC. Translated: CASSYRKSRGFLSYNEQFF.

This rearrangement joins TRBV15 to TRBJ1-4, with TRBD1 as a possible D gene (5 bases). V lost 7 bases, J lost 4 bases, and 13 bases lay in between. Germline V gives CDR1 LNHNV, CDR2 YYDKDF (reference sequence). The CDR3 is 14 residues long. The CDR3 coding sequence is TGTGCCACCACCTCCGACAGCAGTAATGAAAAACTGTTTTTT. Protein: CATTSDSSNEKLFF.

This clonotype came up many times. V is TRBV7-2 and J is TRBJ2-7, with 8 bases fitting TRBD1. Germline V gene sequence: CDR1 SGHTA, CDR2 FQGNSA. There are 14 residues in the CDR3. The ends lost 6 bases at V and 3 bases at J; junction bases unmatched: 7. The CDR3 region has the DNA TGTGCCAGCAGTTACGGACAGGGAGGCTACGAGCAGTACTTC. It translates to CASSYGQGGYEQYF.

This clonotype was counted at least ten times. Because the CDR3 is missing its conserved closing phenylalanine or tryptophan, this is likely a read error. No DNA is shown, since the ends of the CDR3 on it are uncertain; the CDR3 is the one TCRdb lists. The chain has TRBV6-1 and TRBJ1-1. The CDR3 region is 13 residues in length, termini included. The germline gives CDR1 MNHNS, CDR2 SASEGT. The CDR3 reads CASSEAGRPSGLL.

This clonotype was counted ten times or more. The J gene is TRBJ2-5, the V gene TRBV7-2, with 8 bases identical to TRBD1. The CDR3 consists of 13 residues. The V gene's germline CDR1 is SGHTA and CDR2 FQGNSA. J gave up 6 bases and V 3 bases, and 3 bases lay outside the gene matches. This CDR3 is CASSLDREQTQYF. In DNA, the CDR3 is TGTGCCAGCAGCTTGGACAGGGAACAGACCCAGTACTTC. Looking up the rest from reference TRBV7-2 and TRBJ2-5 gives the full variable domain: GAGVSQSPSNKVTEKGKDVELRCDPISGHTALYWYRQSLGQGLEFLIYFQGNSAPDKSGLPSDRFSAERTGGSVSTLTIQRTQQEDSAVYLCASSLDREQTQYFGPGTRLLVL.

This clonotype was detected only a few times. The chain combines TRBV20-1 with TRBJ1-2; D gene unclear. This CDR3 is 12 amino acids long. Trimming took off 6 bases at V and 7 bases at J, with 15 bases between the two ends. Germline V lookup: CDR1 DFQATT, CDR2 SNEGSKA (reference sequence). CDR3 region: CSALGASFGYTF. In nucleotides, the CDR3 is TGCAGTGCCCTCGGCGCATCCTTTGGCTACACCTTC.

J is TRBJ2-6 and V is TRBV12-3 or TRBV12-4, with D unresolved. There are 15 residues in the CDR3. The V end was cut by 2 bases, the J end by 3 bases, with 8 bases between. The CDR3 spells CASSLYPLGANVLTF. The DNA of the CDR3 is TGTGCCAGCAGTTTATATCCTCTTGGGGCCAACGTCCTGACTTTC.

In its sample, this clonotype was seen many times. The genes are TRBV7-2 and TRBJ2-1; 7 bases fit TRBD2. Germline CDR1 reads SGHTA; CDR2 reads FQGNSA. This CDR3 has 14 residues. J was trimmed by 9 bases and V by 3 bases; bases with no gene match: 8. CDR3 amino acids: CASSFNERGREQFF. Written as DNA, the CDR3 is TGTGCCAGCAGCTTCAACGAGCGGGGACGTGAGCAGTTCTTC.

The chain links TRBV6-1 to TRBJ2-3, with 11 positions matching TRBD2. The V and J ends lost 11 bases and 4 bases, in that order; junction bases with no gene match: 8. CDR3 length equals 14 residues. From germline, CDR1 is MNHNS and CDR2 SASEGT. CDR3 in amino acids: CALTSGIFSDTQYF. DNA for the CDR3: TGTGCCCTGACTAGCGGGATTTTTTCAGATACGCAGTATTTT.

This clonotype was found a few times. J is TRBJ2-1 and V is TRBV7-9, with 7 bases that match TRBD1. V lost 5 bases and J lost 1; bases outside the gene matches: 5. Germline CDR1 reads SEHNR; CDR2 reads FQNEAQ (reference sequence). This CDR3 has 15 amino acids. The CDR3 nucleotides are TGTGCCAGCAGCCCGCCGGGACAGTCCTACAATGAGCAGTTCTTC. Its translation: CASSPPGQSYNEQFF.

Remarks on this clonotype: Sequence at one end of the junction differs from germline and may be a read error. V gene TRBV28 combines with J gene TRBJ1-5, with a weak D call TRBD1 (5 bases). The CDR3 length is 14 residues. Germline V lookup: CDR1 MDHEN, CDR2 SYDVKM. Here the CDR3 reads CASGLLGVNQPQHF. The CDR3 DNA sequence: TGTGCCAGCGGTTTACTGGGGGTTAATCAGCCCCAGCATTTT.

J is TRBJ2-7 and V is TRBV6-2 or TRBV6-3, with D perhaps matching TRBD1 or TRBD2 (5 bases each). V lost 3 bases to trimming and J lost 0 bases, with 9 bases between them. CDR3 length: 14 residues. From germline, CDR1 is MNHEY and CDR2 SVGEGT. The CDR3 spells CASSYRDLSYEQYF. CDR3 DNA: TGTGCCAGCAGTTATCGGGACCTCTCCTACGAGCAGTACTTC.

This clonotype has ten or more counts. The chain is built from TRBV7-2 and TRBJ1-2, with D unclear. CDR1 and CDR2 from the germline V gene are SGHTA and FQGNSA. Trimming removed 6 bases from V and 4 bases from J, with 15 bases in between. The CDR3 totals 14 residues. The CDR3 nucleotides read TGTGCCAGCAGGCAATCGATTTCCCTCTATGGCTACACCTTC. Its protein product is CASRQSISLYGYTF.

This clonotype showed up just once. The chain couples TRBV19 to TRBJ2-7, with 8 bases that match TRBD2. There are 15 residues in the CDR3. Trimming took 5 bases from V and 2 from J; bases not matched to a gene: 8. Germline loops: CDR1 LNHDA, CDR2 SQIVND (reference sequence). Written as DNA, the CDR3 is TGTGCCAGTAGTGTCGAAGGAGCGGGAGCCTACGAGCAGTACTTC. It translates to CASSVEGAGAYEQYF.

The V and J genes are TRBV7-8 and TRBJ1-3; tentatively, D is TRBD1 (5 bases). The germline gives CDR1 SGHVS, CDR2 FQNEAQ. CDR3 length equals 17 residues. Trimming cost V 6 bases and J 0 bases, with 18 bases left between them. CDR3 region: CASRSRPGRSSGNTIYF. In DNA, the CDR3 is TGTGCCAGCAGATCACGTCCGGGACGGTCCTCTGGAAACACCATATATTTT.

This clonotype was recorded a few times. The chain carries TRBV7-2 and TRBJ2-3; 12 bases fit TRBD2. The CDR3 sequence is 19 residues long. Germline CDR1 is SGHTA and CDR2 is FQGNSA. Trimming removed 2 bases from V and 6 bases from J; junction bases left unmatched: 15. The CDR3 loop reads CASSLTRSSGRAITDTQYF. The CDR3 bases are TGTGCCAGCAGCTTAACTCGGTCTAGCGGGAGGGCCATCACGGATACGCAGTATTTT.

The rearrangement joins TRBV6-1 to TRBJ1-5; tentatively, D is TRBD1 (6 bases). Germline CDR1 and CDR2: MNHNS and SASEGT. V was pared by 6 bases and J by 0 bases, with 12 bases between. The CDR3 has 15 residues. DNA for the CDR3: TGTGCCAGCAGACGGGACACCTTTAGCAATCAGCCCCAGCATTTT. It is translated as CASRRDTFSNQPQHF.

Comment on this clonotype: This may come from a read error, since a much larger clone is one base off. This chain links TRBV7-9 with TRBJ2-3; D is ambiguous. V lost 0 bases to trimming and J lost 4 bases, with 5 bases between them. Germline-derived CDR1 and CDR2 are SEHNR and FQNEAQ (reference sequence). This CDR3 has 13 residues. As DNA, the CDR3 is TGTGCCAGCAGCTTAGCCGAGGCAGATACGCAGTATTTT. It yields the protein CASSLAEADTQYF.

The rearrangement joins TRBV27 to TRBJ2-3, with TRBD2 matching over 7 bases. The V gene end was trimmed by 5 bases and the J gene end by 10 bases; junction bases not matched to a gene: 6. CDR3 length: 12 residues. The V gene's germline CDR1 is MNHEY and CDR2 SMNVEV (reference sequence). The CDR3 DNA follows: TGTGCCAGCAGTCCGCAGCGGGAAGCGCAGTATTTT. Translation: CASSPQREAQYF.